The rows below give T cell receptor beta chains drawn from one sample of a study of OX40 agonist ivuxolimab in advanced cancers. Measured with immunoSEQ multiplex PCR; TCRdb has only the in-frame clones, and not every one. The table lists over 100,000 clones, approximately 90% of them singletons. The sequenced sample was CD4+ or CD8+ T cells sorted from blood, obtained in a trial of the OX40 agonist ivuxolimab. The receptor source for this set is an adult with an advanced solid tumor such as melanoma, head and neck, liver or kidney cancer. Both conserved end residues are part of each CDR3. The D gene is left open where the match is weak. Some rows have no size entry. The others give once, few or many, or a class for an expanded clone.

clone_size: -
d_call: -
j_call: TRBJ2-5
v_call: TRBV29-1
cdr3_aa: CSGAGGGTQYF
cdr3_nt: TGCAGCGGGGCGGGCGGCGGGACCCAGTACTTC

clone_size: -
d_call: TRBD1
j_call: TRBJ1-4
v_call: TRBV19
cdr3_aa: CASSMGQGNEKLFF
cdr3_nt: TGTGCCAGTAGTATGGGACAGGGAAATGAAAAACTGTTTTTT

clone_size: once
d_call: -
j_call: TRBJ1-1
v_call: TRBV5-5
cdr3_aa: CASSLSGGEAFF
cdr3_nt: TGTGCCAGCAGCTTGTCCGGGGGTGAAGCTTTCTTT

clone_size: -
d_call: -
j_call: TRBJ2-2
v_call: TRBV18
cdr3_aa: CASSPLQGPTGELFF
cdr3_nt: TGTGCCAGCTCACCTCTCCAGGGACCCACCGGGGAGCTGTTTTTT

clone_size: -
d_call: -
j_call: TRBJ2-7
v_call: TRBV10-3
cdr3_aa: CAISARGEYEQYF
cdr3_nt: TGTGCCATCAGTGCCAGGGGAGAATACGAGCAGTACTTC

clone_size: -
d_call: TRBD1
j_call: TRBJ1-2
v_call: TRBV30
cdr3_aa: CAWSVLGGAGHTF
cdr3_nt: TGTGCCTGGAGTGTTCTAGGGGGCGCTGGCCACACCTTC

clone_size: -
d_call: -
j_call: TRBJ1-2
v_call: TRBV27
cdr3_aa: CASSFREGDGYTF
cdr3_nt: TGTGCCAGCAGTTTCCGGGAGGGGGATGGCTACACCTTC

clone_size: -
d_call: -
j_call: TRBJ1-3
v_call: TRBV15
cdr3_aa: CATSARGQAGNTIYF
cdr3_nt: TGTGCCACCAGCGCGCGGGGTCAGGCTGGAAACACCATATATTTT

clone_size: -
d_call: -
j_call: TRBJ1-3
v_call: TRBV7-9
cdr3_aa: CASRTGAGNTIYF
cdr3_nt: TGTGCCAGCCGCACGGGGGCTGGAAACACCATATATTTT

clone_size: -
d_call: -
j_call: TRBJ1-3
v_call: TRBV9
cdr3_aa: CASGVGPISGNTIYF
cdr3_nt: TGTGCCAGCGGGGTAGGTCCGATCTCTGGAAACACCATATATTTT

clone_size: -
d_call: -
j_call: TRBJ2-5
v_call: TRBV9
cdr3_aa: CASSNQPGTQETQYF
cdr3_nt: TGTGCCAGCAGCAACCAACCCGGGACCCAAGAGACCCAGTACTTC

clone_size: -
d_call: -
j_call: TRBJ2-2
v_call: TRBV19
cdr3_aa: CASSLEGASNTGELFF
cdr3_nt: TGTGCCAGTAGTTTGGAAGGGGCGTCGAACACCGGGGAGCTGTTTTTT

clone_size: -
d_call: TRBD1
j_call: TRBJ1-4
v_call: TRBV4-3
cdr3_aa: CASRGQTEKLFF
cdr3_nt: TGCGCCAGCAGGGGACAGACTGAAAAACTGTTTTTT

clone_size: -
d_call: -
j_call: TRBJ2-7
v_call: TRBV6-5
cdr3_aa: CASRGPYEQYF
cdr3_nt: TGTGCCAGCAGGGGTCCCTACGAGCAGTACTTC

clone_size: once
d_call: -
j_call: TRBJ2-7
v_call: TRBV10-1
cdr3_aa: CASSEGGTEQYF
cdr3_nt: TGCGCCAGCAGTGAGGGAGGGACCGAGCAGTACTTC

clone_size: -
d_call: -
j_call: TRBJ2-1
v_call: TRBV7-2
cdr3_aa: CASSLRRGEQFF
cdr3_nt: TGTGCCAGCAGCTTACGCCGGGGTGAGCAGTTCTTC

clone_size: -
d_call: -
j_call: TRBJ1-1
v_call: TRBV6-5
cdr3_aa: CASQEHTEAFF
cdr3_nt: TGTGCCTCCCAGGAGCACACTGAAGCTTTCTTT

clone_size: once
d_call: -
j_call: TRBJ2-7
v_call: TRBV18
cdr3_aa: CASSPPVANEQYF
cdr3_nt: TGTGCCAGCTCACCACCGGTTGCAAATGAGCAGTACTTC

clone_size: -
d_call: -
j_call: TRBJ2-3
v_call: TRBV11-3
cdr3_aa: CASSLGGLSTDTQYF
cdr3_nt: TGTGCCAGCAGCTTGGGCGGGCTTAGCACAGATACGCAGTATTTT

clone_size: -
d_call: -
j_call: TRBJ2-2
v_call: TRBV5-5
cdr3_aa: CASSSGGGTGELFF
cdr3_nt: TGTGCCAGCAGCTCAGGGGGAGGCACCGGGGAGCTGTTTTTT

clone_size: few
d_call: -
j_call: TRBJ1-2
v_call: TRBV14
cdr3_aa: CASSQGTVPYGYTF
cdr3_nt: TGTGCCAGCAGCCAAGGAACAGTACCCTATGGCTACACCTTC

clone_size: -
d_call: -
j_call: TRBJ1-1
v_call: TRBV5-1
cdr3_aa: CASSSASGGWTEAFF
cdr3_nt: TGCGCCAGCAGCTCGGCTTCGGGAGGGTGGACTGAAGCTTTCTTT

clone_size: once
d_call: TRBD1
j_call: TRBJ2-2
v_call: TRBV4-3
cdr3_aa: CASSQDRKTGVWAGELFF
cdr3_nt: TGCGCCAGCAGCCAAGATAGGAAAACAGGGGTTTGGGCCGGGGAGCTGTTTTTT